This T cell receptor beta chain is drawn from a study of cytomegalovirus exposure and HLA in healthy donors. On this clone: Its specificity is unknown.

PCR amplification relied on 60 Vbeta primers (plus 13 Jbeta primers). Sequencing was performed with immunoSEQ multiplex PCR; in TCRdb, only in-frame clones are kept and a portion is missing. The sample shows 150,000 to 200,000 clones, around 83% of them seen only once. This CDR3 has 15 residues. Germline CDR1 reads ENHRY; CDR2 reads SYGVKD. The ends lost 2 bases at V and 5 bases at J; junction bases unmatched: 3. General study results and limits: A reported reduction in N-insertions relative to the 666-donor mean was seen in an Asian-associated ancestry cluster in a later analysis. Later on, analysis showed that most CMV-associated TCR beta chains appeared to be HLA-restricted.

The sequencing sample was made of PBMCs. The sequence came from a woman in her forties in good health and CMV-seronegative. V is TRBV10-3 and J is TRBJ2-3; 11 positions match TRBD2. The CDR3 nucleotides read TGTGCCATCAGTGAGCTAGCGGGAGGAGGAGATACGCAGTATTTT. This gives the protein CAISELAGGGDTQYF.